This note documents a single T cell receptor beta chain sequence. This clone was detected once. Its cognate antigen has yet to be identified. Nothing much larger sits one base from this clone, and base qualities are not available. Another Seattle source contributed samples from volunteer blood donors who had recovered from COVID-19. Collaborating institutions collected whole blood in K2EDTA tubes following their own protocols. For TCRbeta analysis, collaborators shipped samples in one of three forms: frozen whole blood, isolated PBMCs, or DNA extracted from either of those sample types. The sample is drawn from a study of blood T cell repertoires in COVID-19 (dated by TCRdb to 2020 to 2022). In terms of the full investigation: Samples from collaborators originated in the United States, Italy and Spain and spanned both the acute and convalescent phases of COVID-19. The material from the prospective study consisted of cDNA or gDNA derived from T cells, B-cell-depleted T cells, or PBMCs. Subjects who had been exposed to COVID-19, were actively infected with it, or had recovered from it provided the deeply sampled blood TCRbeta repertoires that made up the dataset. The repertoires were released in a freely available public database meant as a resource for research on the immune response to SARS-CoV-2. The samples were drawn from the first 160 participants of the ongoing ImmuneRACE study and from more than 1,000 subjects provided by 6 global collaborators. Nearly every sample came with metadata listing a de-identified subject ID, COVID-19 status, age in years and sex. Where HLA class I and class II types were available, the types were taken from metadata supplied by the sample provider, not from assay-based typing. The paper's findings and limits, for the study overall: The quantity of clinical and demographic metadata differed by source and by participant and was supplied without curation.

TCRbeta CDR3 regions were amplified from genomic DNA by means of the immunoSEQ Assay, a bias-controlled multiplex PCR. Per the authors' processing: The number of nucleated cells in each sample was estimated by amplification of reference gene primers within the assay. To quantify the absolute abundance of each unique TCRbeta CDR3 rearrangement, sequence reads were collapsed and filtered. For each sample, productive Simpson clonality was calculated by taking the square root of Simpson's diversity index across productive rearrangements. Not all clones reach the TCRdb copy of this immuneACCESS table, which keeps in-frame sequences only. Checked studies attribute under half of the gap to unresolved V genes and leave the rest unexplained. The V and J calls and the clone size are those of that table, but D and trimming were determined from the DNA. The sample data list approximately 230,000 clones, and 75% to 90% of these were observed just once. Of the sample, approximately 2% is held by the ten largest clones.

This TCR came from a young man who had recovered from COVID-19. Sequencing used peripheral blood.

The CDR3 region has the sequence CASSFGLAQETQYF. DNA sequence: TGTGCCAGCAGCTTCGGCCTAGCTCAAGAGACCCAGTACTTC. The sequence joins TRBV5-4 to TRBJ2-5; a tentative D call is TRBD2 (5 bases match). Trimming removed 2 bases from V and 2 bases from J, leaving 10 bases between the germline ends. From the cysteine through the phenylalanine, the CDR3 covers 14 amino acids. Kept here is only the CDR3 DNA, which spans 42 bases and is read in frame from base 1. CDR1 SGHNT and CDR2 YYREEE were looked up in the germline V gene (reference sequence).